This T cell receptor (beta chain) was captured by sequencing in a study of cytomegalovirus exposure and HLA in healthy donors. As to this clone: The antigen remains unidentified.

Sequenced by immunoSEQ multiplex PCR; TCRdb stores in-frame clones only, minus some. The sample lists tens of thousands of clones, approximately 96% occurring once. With 6 bases clipped from V and 5 bases from J, the junction kept 11 bases outside the gene matches. Looked up from germline, CDR1 is MNHEY and CDR2 is SVGAGI. The CDR3 consists of 15 residues. Whole-study findings and limits: A subsequent analysis found that TCR clusters from the first cohort also tended to co-occur in the 90 to 150 validation repertoires, with 94% of cluster scores above 0. Associated with cytomegalovirus, according to the listing, were 150 to 200 TCR beta chains.

The source of this sequence is a woman in her late teens or twenties in good health and CMV-seropositive. This chain connects TRBV6-5 to TRBJ2-7, with 9 nucleotides matching TRBD1. The sample taken for sequencing was PBMCs. CDR3 sequence: CASSRRDRDPNEQYF. DNA for the CDR3: TGTGCCAGCAGCCGCCGGGACAGGGACCCAAACGAGCAGTACTTC.